These 13 T cell receptor beta chains came from one sample sequenced in a study of shared clonotypes between healthy human individuals. Naive CD8 cells lacked CD45RO and underwent positive selection for CCR7, leaving out terminally differentiated effector memory CD45RA+ cells. Some clones are missing from TCRdb's copy, which holds only in-frame ones; the method was immunoSEQ multiplex PCR. The sample carries about 2 million clones, over 85% recorded once. The sample taken for sequencing was naive CD8+ T cells sorted from blood. The receptors were sampled from a man between 18 and 35 years old in good health.

The sample holds one count of this clone. For the CDR3, the DNA is TGTGCCTGCGATTCTGGGGACGGGGAGACCCAGTACTTC. This gives the protein CACDSGDGETQYF. The J gene is TRBJ2-5, the V gene TRBV30, with D perhaps assigned TRBD1 or TRBD2 (5 bases each). V was shortened by 6 bases and J by 5 bases, with 16 bases between the two germline ends. The CDR3 has 13 residues. Germline-derived CDR1 and CDR2 are GTSNPN and SVGIG (reference sequence).

This rearrangement joins TRBV10-1 to TRBJ1-5; possible D gene TRBD1, 6 bases. CDR1 WNHNN and CDR2 SYGVQD come from the germline V gene (reference sequence). V lost 2 bases, J lost 2 bases, and 16 bases lay in between. This CDR3 contains 17 residues. The CDR3 reads CASSEVWGHLRNQPQHF. CDR3 in DNA: TGCGCCAGCAGTGAGGTATGGGGACACCTTCGCAATCAGCCCCAGCATTTT.

The chain uses TRBV29-1 and TRBJ2-4, with 9 bases aligning to TRBD2. This CDR3 is built from 16 residues. CDR1 and CDR2 (germline): SQVTM, ANQGSEA. The V and J ends lost 2 bases and 5 bases, in that order; junction bases with no gene match: 10. The CDR3 DNA sequence: TGCAGCGTTGAATACCTCCTAGCGGGATCGGAAAACATTCAGTACTTC. Encoded protein: CSVEYLLAGSENIQYF.

Points on this clone: Other DNA sequences in this sample translate to the same CDR3. V is TRBV7-3 and J is TRBJ2-3; 10 positions match TRBD2. Per germline, CDR1 SGHTA and CDR2 FQGTGA. Trimming took 4 bases from V and 5 from J; bases not matched to a gene: 6. The CDR3 is 15 residues long. CDR3 amino acids: CASSSSGGAGDTQYF. The CDR3 DNA is TGTGCCAGCAGCTCCAGCGGGGGGGCCGGAGATACGCAGTATTTT.

As regards this clone: Distinct nucleotide sequences in the sample also encode this CDR3. The rearrangement links TRBV5-4 to TRBJ2-5; TRBD2 matches 7 bases. CDR3 length: 15 amino acids. Trimming at V came to 0 bases and at J to 5 bases, leaving 7 bases not matched to a gene. Germline V gives CDR1 SGHNT, CDR2 YYREEE (reference sequence). For the CDR3, the DNA is TGTGCCAGCAGCTTGGGATCGGGGGGTCGGGAGACCCAGTACTTC. Translation gives CASSLGSGGRETQYF.

The CDR3 bases are TGTGCCAGCAGCGTAGAAGATCTAGCTAGAGGCACAGATACGCAGTATTTT. This encodes CASSVEDLARGTDTQYF. The chain recombines TRBV9 with TRBJ2-3, with a possible D match to TRBD2 (5 bases). This CDR3 has 17 amino acids. V was cut by 0 bases and J by 1 base, with 15 bases left in between. Germline CDR1 is SGDLS and CDR2 is YYNGEE.

The J gene is TRBJ1-1, the V gene TRBV4-1, with TRBD1 identical over 10 bases. The germline V gene has CDR1 MGHRA and CDR2 YSYEKL. The CDR3 is 15 residues long. V lost 5 bases, J lost 3 bases, and 6 bases stayed unmatched. CDR3 DNA sequence: TGCGCCAGCAGCGCGCCCGGGACAGGGGACACTGAAGCTTTCTTT. It encodes CASSAPGTGDTEAFF.

The V gene is TRBV19, the J gene TRBJ2-7; D may be TRBD1 (6 bases). The CDR3 covers 15 residues. V gave up 3 bases and J gave up 3 bases, with 15 bases separating them. Looked up from germline, CDR1 is LNHDA and CDR2 is SQIVND (reference sequence). This chain's CDR3 is CASSIYGGQLYEQYF. CDR3 sequence (DNA): TGTGCCAGTAGTATTTATGGAGGACAGCTCTACGAGCAGTACTTC.

The V gene is TRBV6-5, the J gene TRBJ2-1; D may be TRBD2 (6 bases). The V end was cut by 0 bases, the J end by 7 bases, with 16 bases between. Germline CDR1 and CDR2: MNHEY and SVGAGI. The CDR3 runs to 16 residues. The CDR3 here is CASSYSRRDSSNEQFF. The CDR3 DNA reads as TGTGCCAGCAGTTACTCGAGGCGGGACTCCTCAAATGAGCAGTTCTTC.

The rearrangement uses TRBV6-1 and TRBJ1-1, with D possibly matching TRBD1 (6 bases). The germline V gene has CDR1 MNHNS and CDR2 SASEGT. This CDR3 is 18 amino acids long. V lost 3 bases and J 4 bases, leaving 24 bases between the germline ends. Here the CDR3 reads CASSEVEDGGILGTEAFF. The CDR3, as DNA: TGTGCCAGCAGTGAGGTGGAGGACGGGGGCATTTTAGGCACTGAAGCTTTCTTT.

V usage is TRBV11-2 and J usage is TRBJ2-7; the D call may be TRBD1 or TRBD2 (5 bases each). V shed 5 bases and J shed 3 bases, with 14 bases lying between them. The CDR3 runs to 14 residues. From germline, CDR1 is SGHAT and CDR2 FQNNGV. CDR3 nucleotides: TGTGCCAGCAGCCCAGAGGGACGGATCTACGAGCAGTACTTC. Translating gives CASSPEGRIYEQYF.

J is TRBJ2-7 and V is TRBV4-1; 8 bases line up with TRBD2. The CDR3 runs 15 residues. V was clipped by 1 base and J by 7 bases; unmatched bases: 9. The germline V gene has CDR1 MGHRA and CDR2 YSYEKL. CDR3 in amino acids: CASSQGRAGALEQYF. The DNA of the CDR3 is TGCGCCAGCAGCCAAGGACGAGCGGGGGCGCTTGAGCAGTACTTC.

The rearrangement links TRBV19 to TRBJ2-2, with D perhaps matching TRBD2 (5 bases). The CDR3 extends over 13 amino acids. The germline V and J ends were trimmed by 6 bases and 11 bases, with 16 bases remaining between them. Per germline, CDR1 LNHDA and CDR2 SQIVND (reference sequence). The chain's CDR3 is CASRPTGVGELFF. The CDR3 DNA follows: TGTGCCAGTAGGCCCACCGGGGTCGGCGAGCTGTTTTTT.